A single sample gave rise to the 13 T cell receptor beta chains below, sequenced in a study of cytomegalovirus exposure and HLA in healthy donors. Amplification used 60 Vbeta primers and 13 Jbeta primers. Only in-frame clones appear in the TCRdb table, and some are missing; sequencing was by immunoSEQ multiplex PCR. The sample contains 150,000 to 200,000 clones, around 90% of which appear only once. The sequencing input was PBMCs. The receptor set was obtained from a boy between 2 and 10 years old in good health and CMV-seronegative.

CDR3 residues: CASSPGVSARETQYF. CDR3 coding DNA: TGTGCCAGCAGCCCGGGGGTAAGCGCCAGAGAGACCCAGTACTTC. This chain joins TRBV9 and TRBJ2-5, with D perhaps TRBD2 (6 bases). Deletions cut 4 bases from V and 4 bases from J, with 17 bases between. Germline CDR1 and CDR2: SGDLS and YYNGEE. This CDR3 contains 15 residues.

CDR3 amino acids: CASSLMEGNQPQHF. The CDR3 bases are TGTGCCAGCAGTTTGATGGAGGGCAATCAGCCCCAGCATTTT. The chain combines TRBV27 with TRBJ1-5; D not certain. The CDR3 loop spans 14 amino acids. CDR1 and CDR2 from the germline V gene are MNHEY and SMNVEV (reference sequence). V dropped 3 bases and J dropped 2 bases, with 8 bases sitting between them.

This chain connects TRBV6-6 to TRBJ2-3; TRBD1 is a possible D gene (6 bases). The CDR3 is 14 amino acids. The germline gives CDR1 MNHNY, CDR2 SVGAGI (reference sequence). V lost 6 bases, J lost 4 bases, and 14 bases lay in between. The CDR3 region has the DNA TGTGCCAGCAGCGACAGGTCCCGCCCAGATACGCAGTATTTT. Residues: CASSDRSRPDTQYF.

The V and J genes are TRBV7-7 and TRBJ2-1; D not resolved. The CDR3 loop spans 13 amino acids. The V and J ends lost 5 bases and 0 bases respectively, with 5 bases between them. CDR1 and CDR2 from the germline V gene are SSHAT and FNYEAQ (reference sequence). The CDR3 here is CASSRSSYNEQFF. Written as DNA, the CDR3 is TGTGCCAGCAGCAGGAGCTCCTACAATGAGCAGTTCTTC.

The V call is TRBV6-5, the J call TRBJ1-5, with TRBD1 matching 10 bases. This CDR3 has 14 amino acids. CDR1 is MNHEY and CDR2 is SVGAGI in the germline V gene. The trim removed 5 bases at V and 4 bases at J, leaving 2 bases unmatched. The DNA for the CDR3 is TGTGCCAGCAGTGTGGACAGGGGGAATCAGCCCCAGCATTTT. Amino acid sequence: CASSVDRGNQPQHF.

CDR3: CASSPTGPGDTQYF. The CDR3 region has the DNA TGTGCCAGCAGCCCGACAGGACCCGGGGATACGCAGTATTTT. This chain joins TRBV5-4 and TRBJ2-3; D is possibly TRBD1 (6 bases). Germline V lookup: CDR1 SGHNT, CDR2 YYREEE (reference sequence). The ends were cut back, 4 bases at V and 6 bases at J, with 15 bases in the middle. The CDR3 is 14 amino acids.

The rearrangement joins TRBV5-1 to TRBJ1-4; the D gene is possibly TRBD1 (6 bases). V was shortened by 2 bases and J by 5 bases, with 16 bases between the two germline ends. This CDR3 contains 16 residues. Germline CDR1 reads SGHRS; CDR2 reads YFSETQ. This CDR3 is CASSLGSGEANEKLFF. As DNA, the CDR3 is TGCGCCAGCAGCTTAGGTTCAGGGGAAGCCAATGAAAAACTGTTTTTT.

The V and J genes are TRBV4-2 and TRBJ2-5; 12 positions agree with TRBD2. Per the germline V gene, CDR1 is LGHNA and CDR2 is YNFKEQ. The CDR3 contains 16 residues. J gave up 0 bases and V 1 base, and 0 bases lay outside the gene matches. CDR3 DNA sequence: TGTGCCAGCAGCCAAGGGACTAGCGGGAACCAAGAGACCCAGTACTTC. Its protein is CASSQGTSGNQETQYF.

J is TRBJ2-5 and V is TRBV11-2; possible D gene TRBD2, 6 bases. CDR1 is SGHAT, CDR2 FQNNGV, per germline. This CDR3 contains 15 residues. Trimming took 4 bases from V and 1 from J, leaving 13 bases between them. CDR3 DNA: TGTGCCAGCAGCTATTCGGGGACTGTCCAAGAGACCCAGTACTTC. Protein product: CASSYSGTVQETQYF.

This chain connects TRBV5-5 to TRBJ2-3; 7 bases agree with TRBD1. CDR1 and CDR2 (germline): SGHKS, YYEKEE (reference sequence). The CDR3 runs to 15 residues. Trimming took 4 bases from V and 0 from J; bases not matched to a gene: 5. Written as DNA, the CDR3 is TGTGCCAGCAGCAGGGACAGCCCTAGCACAGATACGCAGTATTTT. Amino acids: CASSRDSPSTDTQYF.

The CDR3 sequence is CASAKIQGEKLFF. CDR3 in DNA: TGTGCCAGCGCAAAAATCCAGGGAGAAAAACTGTTTTTT. This sequence joins TRBV19 and TRBJ1-4, with D possibly matching TRBD1 (5 bases). Looked up from germline, CDR1 is LNHDA and CDR2 is SQIVND (reference sequence). The CDR3 spans 13 residues. The ends were cut back, 9 bases at V and 8 bases at J, with 16 bases in the middle.

The chain is built from TRBV5-4 and TRBJ1-6; D is ambiguous. Germline CDR1 and CDR2: SGHNT and YYREEE (reference sequence). This CDR3 comprises 12 residues. V was clipped by 7 bases and J by 10 bases, with 12 bases between them. The CDR3 region has the DNA TGTGCCAGCGGGCAAGAACTCTCACCCCTCCACTTT. Its protein is CASGQELSPLHF.

The J gene is TRBJ1-1, the V gene TRBV7-3; D is uncertain. The ends were cut back, 4 bases at V and 4 bases at J, with 16 bases in the middle. CDR1 and CDR2 (germline): SGHTA, FQGTGA. This CDR3 comprises 15 residues. The DNA of the CDR3 is TGTGCCAGCAGCTCCTCCCCAAACCGGTTCACTGAAGCTTTCTTT. Translating it yields CASSSSPNRFTEAFF.